The rows below give T cell receptor beta chains drawn from one sample of a study of T cell responses to AZD1222 COVID-19 vaccine. Repertoires were generated with immunoSEQ multiplex PCR, while TCRdb's copy carries only in-frame clones and drops some. This table has roughly 150,000 clones, almost 95% appearing once. The material was peripheral blood, obtained 28 days after the second AZD1222 dose. The origin of the receptors is an adult who received the AZD1222 COVID-19 vaccine. Each CDR3 is given with its conserved first and last residue. The D gene is left open where the match is weak. Expanded clones get a size class; other rows say once, few or many, or leave the size out.

j_gene: TRBJ2-2; d_gene: -; abundance: -; v_gene: TRBV7-7; CDR3aa: CASSPWSGELFF; CDR3nt: TGTGCCAGCAGCCCCTGGTCCGGGGAGCTGTTTTTT
j_gene: TRBJ1-2; d_gene: TRBD1; abundance: -; v_gene: TRBV2; CDR3aa: CASSAAGGKISNYGYTF; CDR3nt: TGTGCCAGCAGTGCGGCAGGGGGCAAAATTTCTAACTATGGCTACACCTTC
j_gene: TRBJ1-4; d_gene: -; abundance: -; v_gene: TRBV28; CDR3aa: CASRPVAAYIEKLFF; CDR3nt: TGTGCCAGCAGGCCCGTCGCGGCATACATTGAAAAACTGTTTTTT
j_gene: TRBJ1-3; d_gene: -; abundance: -; v_gene: TRBV3-1/TRBV3-2; CDR3aa: CASSQVMGGKGNTIYF; CDR3nt: TGTGCCAGCAGCCAAGTAATGGGGGGGAAGGGAAACACCATATATTTT
j_gene: TRBJ2-3; d_gene: -; abundance: -; v_gene: TRBV5-1; CDR3aa: CASRIGPTGDTQYF; CDR3nt: TGCGCCAGCAGAATAGGTCCGACGGGGGATACGCAGTATTTT
j_gene: TRBJ1-2; d_gene: TRBD1; abundance: once; v_gene: TRBV9; CDR3aa: CASSGSGTGKSGYTF; CDR3nt: TGTGCCAGCAGCGGATCCGGGACAGGGAAGAGTGGCTACACCTTC
j_gene: TRBJ1-2; d_gene: -; abundance: -; v_gene: TRBV28; CDR3aa: CASSLRGEGYTF; CDR3nt: TGTGCCAGCAGTTTACGAGGGGAGGGCTACACCTTC
j_gene: TRBJ1-1; d_gene: -; abundance: -; v_gene: TRBV19; CDR3aa: CASSIQAAGTEAFF; CDR3nt: TGTGCCAGTAGTATTCAGGCGGCGGGGACTGAAGCTTTCTTT
j_gene: TRBJ1-2; d_gene: -; abundance: -; v_gene: TRBV19; CDR3aa: CASSSSGYDGYTF; CDR3nt: TGTGCCAGTAGTAGCTCAGGGTACGACGGCTACACCTTC
j_gene: TRBJ1-2; d_gene: TRBD1; abundance: once; v_gene: TRBV27; CDR3aa: CASSSTNRGLNYGYTF; CDR3nt: TGTGCCAGCAGTTCCACCAACAGGGGGCTCAACTATGGCTACACCTTC
j_gene: TRBJ2-5; d_gene: -; abundance: once; v_gene: TRBV12-5; CDR3aa: CASGSQETQYF; CDR3nt: TGTGCTAGTGGTTCGCAAGAGACCCAGTACTTC
j_gene: TRBJ2-2; d_gene: -; abundance: -; v_gene: TRBV5-6; CDR3aa: CASSLWLPNTGELFF; CDR3nt: TGTGCCAGCAGCTTGTGGCTACCGAACACCGGGGAGCTGTTTTTT
j_gene: TRBJ1-5; d_gene: TRBD1; abundance: -; v_gene: TRBV4-1; CDR3aa: CASSQGQGRQPQHF; CDR3nt: TGCGCCAGCAGCCAAGGACAGGGTCGTCAGCCCCAGCATTTT
j_gene: TRBJ2-1; d_gene: -; abundance: once; v_gene: TRBV27; CDR3aa: CASSWTVDNEQFF; CDR3nt: TGTGCCAGCAGTTGGACAGTTGACAATGAGCAGTTCTTC
j_gene: TRBJ2-7; d_gene: TRBD2; abundance: once; v_gene: TRBV7-9; CDR3aa: CASSLESGRTYEQYF; CDR3nt: TGTGCCAGCAGCTTAGAGAGCGGGAGGACCTACGAGCAGTACTTC
j_gene: TRBJ2-2; d_gene: -; abundance: -; v_gene: TRBV6-6; CDR3aa: CASSWGGTGELFF; CDR3nt: TGTGCCAGCAGTTGGGGAGGCACCGGGGAGCTGTTTTTT
j_gene: TRBJ2-5; d_gene: -; abundance: -; v_gene: TRBV30; CDR3aa: CAWSEGGWKTQYF; CDR3nt: TGTGCCTGGAGTGAGGGAGGTTGGAAGACCCAGTACTTC
j_gene: TRBJ2-1; d_gene: -; abundance: -; v_gene: TRBV11-2; CDR3aa: CASRDPLVPYEQFF; CDR3nt: TGTGCCAGCAGGGACCCACTAGTCCCTTATGAGCAGTTCTTC
j_gene: TRBJ2-1; d_gene: TRBD2; abundance: -; v_gene: TRBV3-1/TRBV3-2; CDR3aa: CASSPRKSGTLNEQFF; CDR3nt: TGTGCCAGCAGCCCTCGTAAGAGCGGGACCCTCAATGAGCAGTTCTTC
j_gene: TRBJ2-5; d_gene: -; abundance: -; v_gene: TRBV29-1; CDR3aa: CSVLGSEYQETQYF; CDR3nt: TGCAGCGTCCTCGGGTCCGAGTACCAAGAGACCCAGTACTTC
j_gene: TRBJ2-6; d_gene: -; abundance: -; v_gene: TRBV7-9; CDR3aa: CASSYITSGANVLTF; CDR3nt: TGTGCCAGCAGCTATATTACGTCTGGGGCCAACGTCCTGACTTTC
j_gene: TRBJ1-5; d_gene: -; abundance: -; v_gene: TRBV27; CDR3aa: CASSLQWGGQPQHF; CDR3nt: TGTGCCAGCAGTTTACAGTGGGGAGGTCAGCCCCAGCATTTT
j_gene: TRBJ1-2; d_gene: -; abundance: once; v_gene: TRBV19; CDR3aa: CASSQPGTHGRGYTF; CDR3nt: TGTGCCAGTAGCCAACCCGGAACCCACGGACGAGGCTACACCTTC
j_gene: TRBJ1-2; d_gene: TRBD1; abundance: -; v_gene: TRBV3-1/TRBV3-2; CDR3aa: CASSQGTGGSGYGYTF; CDR3nt: TGTGCCAGCAGCCAAGGAACAGGGGGTTCGGGCTATGGCTACACCTTC
j_gene: TRBJ2-1; d_gene: TRBD1; abundance: -; v_gene: TRBV12-3/TRBV12-4; CDR3aa: CASRRDSSNEQFF; CDR3nt: TGTGCCAGCAGGAGGGACAGCTCCAATGAGCAGTTCTTC
j_gene: TRBJ1-5; d_gene: -; abundance: -; v_gene: TRBV7-2; CDR3aa: CASSSDRYQPQHF; CDR3nt: TGTGCCAGCAGCTCGGACCGCTATCAGCCCCAGCATTTT
j_gene: TRBJ2-5; d_gene: -; abundance: -; v_gene: TRBV30; CDR3aa: CALDGGRWYF; CDR3nt: TGTGCCTTGGACGGGGGCCGCTGGTACTTC
j_gene: TRBJ1-2; d_gene: -; abundance: -; v_gene: TRBV4-2; CDR3aa: CASSQEGGGGKSGYTF; CDR3nt: TGTGCCAGCAGCCAAGAGGGTGGGGGTGGCAAGAGTGGCTACACCTTC
j_gene: TRBJ2-1; d_gene: TRBD2; abundance: once; v_gene: TRBV18; CDR3aa: CASSQGSGTSGGNEQFF; CDR3nt: TGTGCCAGCTCACAGGGATCCGGGACTAGCGGGGGAAATGAGCAGTTCTTC
j_gene: TRBJ1-1; d_gene: -; abundance: -; v_gene: TRBV7-2; CDR3aa: CASSFRGVAFF; CDR3nt: TGTGCCAGCAGCTTCCGGGGAGTAGCTTTCTTT
j_gene: TRBJ1-2; d_gene: -; abundance: -; v_gene: TRBV24-1; CDR3aa: CATSDNNIQGDGYTF; CDR3nt: TGTGCCACCAGTGATAACAACATACAAGGGGACGGCTACACCTTC
j_gene: TRBJ1-5; d_gene: TRBD1; abundance: -; v_gene: TRBV28; CDR3aa: CASTPRQGAYQPQHF; CDR3nt: TGTGCCAGCACCCCCCGACAGGGGGCGTATCAGCCCCAGCATTTT
j_gene: TRBJ2-1; d_gene: -; abundance: -; v_gene: TRBV15; CDR3aa: CATSREWKDEQFF; CDR3nt: TGTGCCACCAGCAGGGAATGGAAGGATGAGCAGTTCTTC
j_gene: TRBJ1-2; d_gene: -; abundance: -; v_gene: TRBV2; CDR3aa: CASSPGPGYGYTF; CDR3nt: TGTGCCAGCAGCCCGGGCCCCGGCTATGGCTACACCTTC
j_gene: TRBJ2-1; d_gene: -; abundance: -; v_gene: TRBV19; CDR3aa: CASSIDIYRPGDNEQFF; CDR3nt: TGTGCCAGTAGTATAGATATTTATAGGCCTGGGGACAATGAGCAGTTCTTC
j_gene: TRBJ2-2; d_gene: -; abundance: -; v_gene: TRBV4-1; CDR3aa: CASSQDRPQLTGELFF; CDR3nt: TGCGCCAGCAGCCAAGACCGACCCCAACTTACCGGGGAGCTGTTTTTT
j_gene: TRBJ1-2; d_gene: -; abundance: -; v_gene: TRBV4-2; CDR3aa: CASSQLLRGYKRSGYTF; CDR3nt: TGTGCCAGCAGCCAGCTCCTGCGTGGCTATAAGCGGTCAGGCTACACCTTC
j_gene: TRBJ2-1; d_gene: -; abundance: -; v_gene: TRBV27; CDR3aa: CASSATLRGEQFF; CDR3nt: TGTGCCAGCAGCGCCACCCTTCGGGGTGAGCAGTTCTTC
j_gene: TRBJ1-1; d_gene: -; abundance: -; v_gene: TRBV6-5; CDR3aa: CASRGNTEAFF; CDR3nt: TGTGCCAGCCGCGGGAACACTGAAGCTTTCTTT
j_gene: TRBJ2-6; d_gene: -; abundance: -; v_gene: TRBV29-1; CDR3aa: CSVADAGNSGANVLTF; CDR3nt: TGCAGCGTTGCGGACGCGGGGAACTCTGGGGCCAACGTCCTGACTTTC
j_gene: TRBJ1-2; d_gene: -; abundance: few; v_gene: TRBV28; CDR3aa: CASTLGGLRSYGYTF; CDR3nt: TGTGCCAGCACCCTAGGTGGCCTTAGATCCTATGGCTACACCTTC
j_gene: TRBJ1-4; d_gene: -; abundance: -; v_gene: TRBV7-8; CDR3aa: CASSLALGNEKLFF; CDR3nt: TGTGCCAGCAGCTTAGCCTTGGGGAATGAAAAACTGTTTTTT
j_gene: TRBJ1-2; d_gene: -; abundance: -; v_gene: TRBV5-1; CDR3aa: CASSASQYGYTF; CDR3nt: TGCGCCAGCAGCGCGAGCCAGTATGGCTACACCTTC
j_gene: TRBJ1-6; d_gene: TRBD1; abundance: -; v_gene: TRBV27; CDR3aa: CASSQGGPHLSPLHF; CDR3nt: TGTGCCAGCAGCCAGGGGGGCCCCCACCTATCACCCCTCCACTTT
j_gene: TRBJ1-4; d_gene: -; abundance: -; v_gene: TRBV6-6; CDR3aa: CASSLFLGLAEKLFF; CDR3nt: TGTGCCAGCAGCCTTTTCCTTGGGCTTGCTGAAAAACTGTTTTTT
j_gene: TRBJ1-2; d_gene: -; abundance: -; v_gene: TRBV29-1; CDR3aa: CSVPATANYGYTF; CDR3nt: TGCAGCGTTCCGGCGACAGCTAACTATGGCTACACCTTC
j_gene: TRBJ2-3; d_gene: TRBD2; abundance: -; v_gene: TRBV14; CDR3aa: CASSQGFSGWRGSTDTQYF; CDR3nt: TGTGCCAGCAGCCAAGGATTCTCTGGTTGGCGGGGGAGCACAGATACGCAGTATTTT
j_gene: TRBJ1-2; d_gene: -; abundance: -; v_gene: TRBV3-1/TRBV3-2; CDR3aa: CASTTGLTNYGYTF; CDR3nt: TGTGCCAGCACCACAGGCTTAACTAACTATGGCTACACCTTC
j_gene: TRBJ2-7; d_gene: -; abundance: -; v_gene: TRBV19; CDR3aa: CASSISAGSGYEQYF; CDR3nt: TGTGCCAGTAGTATATCGGCGGGATCCGGCTACGAGCAGTACTTC
j_gene: TRBJ1-4; d_gene: -; abundance: -; v_gene: TRBV27; CDR3aa: CASRDDKGGEKLFF; CDR3nt: TGTGCCAGCCGTGACGATAAGGGCGGTGAAAAACTGTTTTTT
j_gene: TRBJ1-1; d_gene: -; abundance: -; v_gene: TRBV5-1; CDR3aa: CASSQGPSNTEAFF; CDR3nt: TGCGCCAGCAGTCAGGGACCTTCGAACACTGAAGCTTTCTTT
j_gene: TRBJ1-2; d_gene: -; abundance: -; v_gene: TRBV18; CDR3aa: CASSPPSEYGYTF; CDR3nt: TGTGCCAGCTCACCACCGTCAGAGTATGGCTACACCTTC
j_gene: TRBJ1-1; d_gene: -; abundance: once; v_gene: TRBV4-2; CDR3aa: CASSRTSTNTEAFF; CDR3nt: TGTGCCAGCAGCAGGACCTCGACGAACACTGAAGCTTTCTTT
j_gene: TRBJ2-7; d_gene: -; abundance: -; v_gene: TRBV27; CDR3aa: CASSFRVTAGYEQYF; CDR3nt: TGTGCCAGCAGTTTTCGGGTGACGGCAGGGTACGAGCAGTACTTC
j_gene: TRBJ1-2; d_gene: -; abundance: few; v_gene: TRBV6-5; CDR3aa: CASSYPGNYGYTF; CDR3nt: TGTGCCAGCAGTTACCCAGGCAACTATGGCTACACCTTC
j_gene: TRBJ2-1; d_gene: -; abundance: -; v_gene: TRBV6-6; CDR3aa: CATEQILSNEQFF; CDR3nt: TGTGCCACCGAGCAGATCCTCTCCAATGAGCAGTTCTTC
j_gene: TRBJ2-4; d_gene: -; abundance: -; v_gene: TRBV27; CDR3aa: CASSLARSKNIQYF; CDR3nt: TGTGCCAGCAGTTTGGCGCGGTCCAAAAACATTCAGTACTTC
j_gene: TRBJ1-1; d_gene: -; abundance: -; v_gene: TRBV18; CDR3aa: CASSPPGLSGAEAFF; CDR3nt: TGTGCCAGCTCACCACCGGGTCTCTCGGGGGCTGAAGCTTTCTTT
j_gene: TRBJ1-1; d_gene: TRBD1; abundance: -; v_gene: TRBV10-3; CDR3aa: CAISEDRDTEAFF; CDR3nt: TGTGCCATCAGTGAGGACAGGGACACTGAAGCTTTCTTT